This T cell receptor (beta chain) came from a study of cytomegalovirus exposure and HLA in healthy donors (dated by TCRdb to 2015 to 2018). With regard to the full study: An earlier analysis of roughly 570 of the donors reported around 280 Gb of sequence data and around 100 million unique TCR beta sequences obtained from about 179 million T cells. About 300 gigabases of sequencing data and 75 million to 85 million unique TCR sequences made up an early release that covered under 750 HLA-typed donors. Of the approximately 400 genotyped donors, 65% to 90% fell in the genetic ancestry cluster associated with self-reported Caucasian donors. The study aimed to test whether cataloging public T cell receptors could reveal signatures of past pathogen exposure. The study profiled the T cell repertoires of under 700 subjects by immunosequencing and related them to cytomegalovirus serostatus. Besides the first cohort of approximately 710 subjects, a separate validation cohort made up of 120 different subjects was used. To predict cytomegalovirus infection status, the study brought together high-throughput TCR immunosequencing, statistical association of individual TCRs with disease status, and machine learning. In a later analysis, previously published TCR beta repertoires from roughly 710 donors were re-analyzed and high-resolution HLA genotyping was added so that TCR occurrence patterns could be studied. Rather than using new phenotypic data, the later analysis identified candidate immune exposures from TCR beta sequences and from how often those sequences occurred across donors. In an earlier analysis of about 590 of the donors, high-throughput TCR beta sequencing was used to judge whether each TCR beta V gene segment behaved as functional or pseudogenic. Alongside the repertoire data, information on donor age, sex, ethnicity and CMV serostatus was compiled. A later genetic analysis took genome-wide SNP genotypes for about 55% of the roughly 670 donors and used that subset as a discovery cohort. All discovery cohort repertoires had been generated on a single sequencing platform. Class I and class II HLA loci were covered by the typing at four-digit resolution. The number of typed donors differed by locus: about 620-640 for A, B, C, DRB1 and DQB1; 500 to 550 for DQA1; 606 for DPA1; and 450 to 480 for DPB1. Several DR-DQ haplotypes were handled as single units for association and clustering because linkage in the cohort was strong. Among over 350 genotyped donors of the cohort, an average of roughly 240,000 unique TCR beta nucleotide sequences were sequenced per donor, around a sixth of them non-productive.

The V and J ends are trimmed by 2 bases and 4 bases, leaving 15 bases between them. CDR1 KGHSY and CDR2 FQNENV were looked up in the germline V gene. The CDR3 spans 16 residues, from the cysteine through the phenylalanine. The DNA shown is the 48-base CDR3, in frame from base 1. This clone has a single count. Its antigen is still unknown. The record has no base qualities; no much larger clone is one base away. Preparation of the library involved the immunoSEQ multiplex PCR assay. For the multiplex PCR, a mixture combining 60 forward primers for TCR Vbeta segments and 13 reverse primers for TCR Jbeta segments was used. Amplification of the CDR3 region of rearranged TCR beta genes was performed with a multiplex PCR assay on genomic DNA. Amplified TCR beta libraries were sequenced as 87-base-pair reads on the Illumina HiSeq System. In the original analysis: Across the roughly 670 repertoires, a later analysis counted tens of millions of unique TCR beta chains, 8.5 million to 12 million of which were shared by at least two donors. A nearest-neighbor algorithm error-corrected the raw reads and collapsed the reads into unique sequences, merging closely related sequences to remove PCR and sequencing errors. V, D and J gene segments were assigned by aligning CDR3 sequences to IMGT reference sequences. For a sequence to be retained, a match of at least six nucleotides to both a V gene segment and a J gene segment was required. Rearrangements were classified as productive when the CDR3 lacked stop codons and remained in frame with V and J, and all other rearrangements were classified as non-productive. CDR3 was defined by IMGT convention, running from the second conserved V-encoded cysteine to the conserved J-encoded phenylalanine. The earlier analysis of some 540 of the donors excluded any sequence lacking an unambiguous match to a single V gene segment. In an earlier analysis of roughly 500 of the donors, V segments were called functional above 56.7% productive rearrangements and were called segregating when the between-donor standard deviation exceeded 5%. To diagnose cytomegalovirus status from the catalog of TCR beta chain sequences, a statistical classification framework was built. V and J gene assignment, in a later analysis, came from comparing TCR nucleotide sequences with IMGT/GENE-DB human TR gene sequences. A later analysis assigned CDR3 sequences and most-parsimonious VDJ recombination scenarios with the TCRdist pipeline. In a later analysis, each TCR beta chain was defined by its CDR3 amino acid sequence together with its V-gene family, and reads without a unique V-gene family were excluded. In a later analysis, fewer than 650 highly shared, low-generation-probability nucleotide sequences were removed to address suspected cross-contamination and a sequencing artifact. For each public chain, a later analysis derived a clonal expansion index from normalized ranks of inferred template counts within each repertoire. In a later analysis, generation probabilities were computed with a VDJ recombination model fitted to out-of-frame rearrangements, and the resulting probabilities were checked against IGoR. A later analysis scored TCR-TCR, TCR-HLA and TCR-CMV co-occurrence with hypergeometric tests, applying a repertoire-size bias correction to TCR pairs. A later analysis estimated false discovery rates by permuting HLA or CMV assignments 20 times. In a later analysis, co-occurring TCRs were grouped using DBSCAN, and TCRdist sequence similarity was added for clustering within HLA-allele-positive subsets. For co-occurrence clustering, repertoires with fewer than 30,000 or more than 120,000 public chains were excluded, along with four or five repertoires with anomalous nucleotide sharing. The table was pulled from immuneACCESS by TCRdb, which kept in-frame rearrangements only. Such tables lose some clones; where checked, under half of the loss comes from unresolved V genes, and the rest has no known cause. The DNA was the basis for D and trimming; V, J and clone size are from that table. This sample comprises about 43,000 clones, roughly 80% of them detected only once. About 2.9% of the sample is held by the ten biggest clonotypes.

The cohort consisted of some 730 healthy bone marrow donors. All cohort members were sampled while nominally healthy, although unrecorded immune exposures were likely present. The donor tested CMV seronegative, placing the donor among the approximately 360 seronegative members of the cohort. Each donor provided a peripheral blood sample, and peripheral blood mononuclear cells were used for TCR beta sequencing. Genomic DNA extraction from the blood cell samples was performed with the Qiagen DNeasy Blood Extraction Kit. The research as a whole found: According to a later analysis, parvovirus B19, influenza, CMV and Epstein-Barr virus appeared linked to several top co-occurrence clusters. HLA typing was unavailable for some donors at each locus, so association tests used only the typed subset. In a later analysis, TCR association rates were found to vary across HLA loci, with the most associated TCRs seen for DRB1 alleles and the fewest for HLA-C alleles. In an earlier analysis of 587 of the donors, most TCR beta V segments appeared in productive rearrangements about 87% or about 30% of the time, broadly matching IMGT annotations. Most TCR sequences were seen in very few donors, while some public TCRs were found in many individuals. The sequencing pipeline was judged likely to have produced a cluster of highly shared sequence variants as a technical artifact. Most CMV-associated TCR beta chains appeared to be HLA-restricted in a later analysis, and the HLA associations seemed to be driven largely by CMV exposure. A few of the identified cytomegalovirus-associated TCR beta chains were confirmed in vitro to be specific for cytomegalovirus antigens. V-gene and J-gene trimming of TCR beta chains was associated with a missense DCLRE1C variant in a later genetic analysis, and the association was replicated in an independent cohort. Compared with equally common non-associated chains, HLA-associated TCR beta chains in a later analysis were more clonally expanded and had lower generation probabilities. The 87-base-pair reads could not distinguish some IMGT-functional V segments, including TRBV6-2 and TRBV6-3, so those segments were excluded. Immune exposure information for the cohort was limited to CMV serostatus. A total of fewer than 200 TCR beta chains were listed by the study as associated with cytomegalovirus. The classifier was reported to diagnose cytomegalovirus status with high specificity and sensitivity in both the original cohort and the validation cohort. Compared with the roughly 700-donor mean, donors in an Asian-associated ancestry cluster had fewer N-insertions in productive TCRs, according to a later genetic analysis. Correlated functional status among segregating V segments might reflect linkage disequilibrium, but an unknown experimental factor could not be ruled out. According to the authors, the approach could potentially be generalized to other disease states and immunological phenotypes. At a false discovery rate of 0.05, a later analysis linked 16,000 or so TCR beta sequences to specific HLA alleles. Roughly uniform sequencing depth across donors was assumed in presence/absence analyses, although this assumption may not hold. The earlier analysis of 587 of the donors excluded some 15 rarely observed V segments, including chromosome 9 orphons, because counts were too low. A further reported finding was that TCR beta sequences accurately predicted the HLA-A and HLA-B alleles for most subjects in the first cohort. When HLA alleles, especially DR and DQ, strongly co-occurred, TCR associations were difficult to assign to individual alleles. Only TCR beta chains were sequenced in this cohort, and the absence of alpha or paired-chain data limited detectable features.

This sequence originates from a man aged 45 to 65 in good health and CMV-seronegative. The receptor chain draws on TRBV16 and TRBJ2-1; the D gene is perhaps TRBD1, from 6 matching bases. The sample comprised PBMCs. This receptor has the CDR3 CASSQGWEGTYNEQFF. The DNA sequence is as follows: TGTGCCAGCAGCCAAGGGTGGGAAGGGACATACAATGAGCAGTTCTTC.